A single sample is the source of the 22 T cell receptor beta chains below, sequenced in a study of cytomegalovirus exposure and HLA in healthy donors. PCR was performed using 60 Vbeta and 13 Jbeta primers. This table comes from immunoSEQ multiplex PCR, and its TCRdb copy is limited to in-frame clones, with some not included. This repertoire includes approximately 43,000 clones. Input material: PBMCs. These receptors were obtained from a woman between 25 and 40 years old in good health and CMV-seronegative.

The rearrangement links TRBV15 to TRBJ2-7, with D perhaps matching TRBD2 (6 bases). Per the germline V gene, CDR1 is LNHNV and CDR2 is YYDKDF (reference sequence). V lost 1 base and J 0 bases, leaving 13 bases between the germline ends. The CDR3 contains 16 residues. The CDR3 nucleotides read TGTGCCACCAGCAGAGTTCTAGCGACGAGCTCCTACGAGCAGTACTTC. The encoded protein is CATSRVLATSSYEQYF. Variable domain in full (rest from reference TRBV15 and TRBJ2-7): DAMVIQNPRYQVTQFGKPVTLSCSQTLNHNVMYWYQQKSSQAPKLLFHYYDKDFNNEADTPDNFQSRRPNTSFCFLDIRSPGLGDTAMYLCATSRVLATSSYEQYFGPGTRLTVT.

The chain uses TRBV19 and TRBJ1-2, with 8 positions matching TRBD1. There are 14 residues in the CDR3. After removal of 5 bases from V and 0 bases from J, the junction contained 2 bases not matched to a gene. The V gene's germline CDR1 is LNHDA and CDR2 SQIVND (reference sequence). CDR3 loop: CASSETGANYGYTF. DNA of the CDR3: TGTGCCAGTAGTGAGACAGGGGCTAACTATGGCTACACCTTC. Full variable domain (remainder filled in from reference TRBV19 and TRBJ1-2): DGGITQSPKYLFRKEGQNVTLSCEQNLNHDAMYWYRQDPGQGLRLIYYSQIVNDFQKGDIAEGYSVSREKKESFPLTVTSAQKNPTAFYLCASSETGANYGYTFGSGTRLTVV.

The chain recombines TRBV13 with TRBJ2-3; 8 nucleotides match TRBD2. Trimming cost V 5 bases and J 5 bases; bases outside gene matches: 9. This CDR3 region has 15 residues. Germline V gene data show CDR1 as PRHDT and CDR2 as FYEKMQ (reference sequence). The CDR3 DNA follows: TGTGCCAGCAGCATGCGGACTAGCTTCGGAGATACGCAGTATTTT. It translates to CASSMRTSFGDTQYF. Based on the CDR3 plus reference TRBV13 and TRBJ2-3, the full variable domain is AAGVIQSPRHLIKEKRETATLKCYPIPRHDTVYWYQQGPGQDPQFLISFYEKMQSDKGSIPDRFSAQQFSDYHSELNMSSLELGDSALYFCASSMRTSFGDTQYFGPGTRLTVL.

This rearrangement joins TRBV18 to TRBJ2-1; 9 nucleotides align to TRBD2. V lost 5 bases, J lost 6 bases, and 14 bases stayed unmatched. This CDR3 region has 17 residues. Germline V gene lookup returns CDR1 KGHSH and CDR2 LQKENI. CDR3 region: CASSTGASGIVGNEQFF. For the CDR3, the DNA is TGTGCCAGCTCAACCGGGGCTAGCGGGATTGTGGGCAATGAGCAGTTCTTC.

The rearrangement links TRBV7-9 to TRBJ2-7, with D tentatively TRBD1 (7 bases). V was pared by 1 base and J by 7 bases, with 17 bases between. This CDR3 contains 15 residues. CDR1 is SEHNR and CDR2 is FQNEAQ in the germline V gene (reference sequence). The CDR3, as DNA: TGTGCCAGCAGCTTAGTCCGGACAGGAGGGGGAGAGCAGTACTTC. Translated: CASSLVRTGGGEQYF.

The chain is built from TRBV9 and TRBJ2-3, with D unclear. This CDR3 comprises 12 residues. V was pared by 1 base and J by 4 bases, with 4 bases between. Germline V CDR1 and CDR2: SGDLS, YYNGEE. The chain's CDR3 is CASSVYSDTQYF. In nucleotides, the CDR3 is TGTGCCAGCAGCGTATATTCAGATACGCAGTATTTT.

The genes are TRBV11-2 and TRBJ2-7, with 13 bases that match TRBD2. The CDR3 is made up of 16 amino acids. V lost 4 bases and J lost 4; bases outside the gene matches: 7. Germline lookup yields CDR1 SGHAT and CDR2 FQNNGV. The CDR3 sequence: CASSSPWTSGGYEQYF. The CDR3 bases are TGTGCCAGCAGCTCCCCGTGGACTAGCGGGGGATACGAGCAGTACTTC.

This chain connects TRBV27 to TRBJ2-1, with D possibly matching TRBD2 (7 bases). Trimming pared 6 bases from V and 3 bases from J, leaving 15 bases between. The CDR3 has 15 amino acids. Germline loops: CDR1 MNHEY, CDR2 SMNVEV (reference sequence). DNA of the CDR3: TGTGCCAGCAGCTACAAGGGGGGGCTCTACAATGAGCAGTTCTTC. Translation gives CASSYKGGLYNEQFF.

The chain links TRBV6-1 to TRBJ2-5; D is possibly TRBD2 (5 bases). Germline CDR1 and CDR2: MNHNS and SASEGT. This CDR3 is 13 amino acids long. V lost 10 bases, J lost 5 bases, and 17 bases lay in between. The CDR3 reads CATGEPQSETQYF. CDR3 sequence (DNA): TGTGCCACCGGGGAGCCCCAGAGCGAGACCCAGTACTTC.

V usage is TRBV4-3 and J usage is TRBJ2-3; 8 bases agree with TRBD2. The CDR3 is 16 residues long. The germline CDR1 and CDR2 sequences are LGHNA and YSLEER. J gave up 3 bases and V 3 bases, and 8 bases lay outside the gene matches. DNA for the CDR3: TGCGCCAGCAGCCAGACAGCGGGAGCTAAAACAGATACGCAGTATTTT. Its translation is CASSQTAGAKTDTQYF.

The rearrangement links TRBV29-1 to TRBJ1-1; D may be TRBD1 (6 bases). The germline gives CDR1 SQVTM, CDR2 ANQGSEA. Trimming cost V 4 bases and J 3 bases, with 6 bases left between them. The CDR3 sequence is 11 residues long. This CDR3 reads CSVGTDTEAFF. CDR3 nucleotide sequence: TGCAGCGTTGGGACAGACACTGAAGCTTTCTTT.

This chain links TRBV5-1 with TRBJ2-7, with 14 bases matching TRBD2. The CDR3 consists of 18 residues. Germline V gene sequence: CDR1 SGHRS, CDR2 YFSETQ. V was clipped by 4 bases and J by 0 bases; unmatched bases: 9. DNA of the CDR3: TGCGCCAGCAGCCTGGGACTAGCGGGAGCCCCTAGCTCCTACGAGCAGTACTTC. Translating it yields CASSLGLAGAPSSYEQYF.

This sequence joins TRBV7-9 and TRBJ2-7, with D possibly TRBD1 on 6 matching bases. Per the germline V gene, CDR1 is SEHNR and CDR2 is FQNEAQ (reference sequence). The V end was cut by 3 bases, the J end by 2 bases, with 11 bases between. The CDR3 loop spans 14 amino acids. For the CDR3, the DNA is TGTGCCAGCAGCTTGGGGGCGATCCCCTACGAGCAGTACTTC. Protein sequence: CASSLGAIPYEQYF. Full variable domain (missing parts from reference TRBV7-9 and TRBJ2-7): DTGVSQNPRHKITKRGQNVTFRCDPISEHNRLYWYRQTLGQGPEFLTYFQNEAQLEKSRLLSDRFSAERPKGSFSTLEIQRTEQGDSAMYLCASSLGAIPYEQYFGPGTRLTVT.

This chain links TRBV6-5 with TRBJ2-5, with 7 bases identical to TRBD1. CDR1 and CDR2 from the germline V gene are MNHEY and SVGAGI. CDR3 length equals 14 residues. V gave up 2 bases and J gave up 4 bases; unmatched junction bases: 4. CDR3 loop: CASSYGAGGETQYF. The CDR3 DNA sequence: TGTGCCAGCAGTTACGGGGCAGGGGGAGAGACCCAGTACTTC.

This rearrangement joins TRBV29-1 to TRBJ2-7, with TRBD1 matching 10 bases. The CDR3 runs 15 residues. V was clipped by 2 bases and J by 4 bases; unmatched bases: 8. Looked up from germline, CDR1 is SQVTM and CDR2 is ANQGSEA. The CDR3 region is CSVEKNRDRGYEQYF. In DNA, the CDR3 is TGCAGCGTTGAAAAAAACCGGGACAGGGGTTACGAGCAGTACTTC.

This rearrangement joins TRBV19 to TRBJ1-5, with TRBD1 identical over 11 bases. J gave up 5 bases and V 10 bases, and 10 bases lay outside the gene matches. The CDR3 has 15 amino acids. Germline V lookup: CDR1 LNHDA, CDR2 SQIVND (reference sequence). CDR3 protein: CATDAGTGGYQPQHF. CDR3 nucleotides: TGTGCCACCGATGCCGGGACAGGGGGTTATCAGCCCCAGCATTTT.

V is TRBV6-1 and J is TRBJ1-2; D remains unclear. CDR3 length equals 14 residues. Trimming took off 3 bases at V and 6 bases at J, with 14 bases between the two ends. The germline V gene encodes CDR1 MNHNS and CDR2 SASEGT. CDR3 protein: CASSEGPFLDGYTF. The CDR3, as DNA: TGTGCCAGCAGTGAGGGCCCTTTTTTAGATGGCTACACCTTC.

This chain uses TRBV5-1 with TRBJ2-1; 15 bases agree with TRBD2. The germline CDR1 and CDR2 sequences are SGHRS and YFSETQ. The ends lost 2 bases at V and 9 bases at J; junction bases unmatched: 6. This CDR3 comprises 16 residues. The CDR3 coding sequence is TGCGCCAGCAGCTTACCCACGGGACTAGCGGGAGGTGAGCAGTTCTTC. Translation: CASSLPTGLAGGEQFF.

CDR3 in amino acids: CASTPGQGARKVEAFF. CDR3 nucleotide sequence: TGTGCCAGTACCCCCGGACAGGGGGCAAGGAAGGTTGAAGCTTTCTTT. This chain connects TRBV19 to TRBJ1-1; TRBD1 matches 11 bases. The germline gives CDR1 LNHDA, CDR2 SQIVND (reference sequence). V shed 7 bases and J 7 bases; nucleotides not matched to a gene: 14. The CDR3 has 16 residues.

The CDR3 reads CASGLAGSSYEQYF. The DNA of the CDR3 is TGTGCCAGTGGACTAGCGGGGAGCTCCTACGAGCAGTACTTC. The V call is TRBV6-1, the J call TRBJ2-7; 12 bases fit TRBD2. Per the germline V gene, CDR1 is MNHNS and CDR2 is SASEGT. Trimming took 9 bases from V and 0 from J; bases not matched to a gene: 3. There are 14 residues in the CDR3.

This chain joins TRBV28 and TRBJ2-7; TRBD2 might be the D (5 bases). This CDR3 is built from 11 residues. In germline, CDR1 is MDHEN, CDR2 SYDVKM. V was cut by 6 bases and J by 5 bases, with 8 bases left in between. For the CDR3, the DNA is TGTGCCAGCAGGGACTTAAACGAGCAGTACTTC. Translating it yields CASRDLNEQYF.

J is TRBJ2-2 and V is TRBV4-3; TRBD2 aligns across 11 bases. CDR1 LGHNA and CDR2 YSLEER come from the germline V gene. V lost 4 bases and J lost 6; bases outside the gene matches: 4. The CDR3 sequence is 15 residues long. The chain's CDR3 is CASSPLAGGAGELFF. The CDR3 coding sequence is TGCGCCAGCAGCCCCCTAGCGGGAGGAGCCGGGGAGCTGTTTTTT.